The rows below give T cell receptor beta chains drawn from one sample of a study of multiple sclerosis patients with progressive multifocal leukoencephalopathy. Generated by immunoSEQ multiplex PCR, the TCRdb table keeps only in-frame clones and is missing some. This sample has some 31,000 clones; nearly 90% occur once, and the top ten carry over 1.2%. Sequencing used PBMCs, obtained from a patient treated with natalizumab. The source is a human donor with multiple sclerosis. Each CDR3 is given with its conserved first and last residue. A D gene is named only where the DNA matches it firmly. Part of the rows lack a size; the others show once, few, many or a class for expanded clones.

d_call	j_call	v_call	clone_size	cdr3_aa	cdr3_nt
TRBD2	TRBJ2-3	TRBV18	.	CATSGLAGATDTQYF	TGTGCCACCTCGGGACTAGCGGGAGCCACAGATACGCAGTATTTT
.	TRBJ2-6	TRBV4-2	.	CASSDPSKGLQSRANVLTF	TGTGCCAGCAGCGATCCATCCAAAGGTTTACAAAGTCGGGCCAACGTCCTGACTTTC
.	TRBJ2-2	TRBV7-2	.	CASSPRWGELFF	TGTGCCAGCAGCCCTCGTTGGGGGGAGCTGTTTTTT
.	TRBJ1-2	TRBV4-2	.	CASSQRDGSYGYTF	TGTGCCAGCAGCCAGAGGGACGGTTCCTATGGCTACACCTTC
.	TRBJ1-5	TRBV21-1	.	CASSNRVQPQHF	TGTGCCAGCAGCAACAGGGTTCAGCCCCAGCATTTT
.	TRBJ1-5	TRBV15	few	CATSRGVSNQPQHF	TGTGCCACCAGCAGAGGGGTTAGCAATCAGCCCCAGCATTTT
.	TRBJ2-2	TRBV5-6	.	CASSGPWNTGELFF	TGTGCCAGCAGCGGCCCTTGGAACACCGGGGAGCTGTTTTTT
.	TRBJ1-3	TRBV7-2	once	CASSLSGGGSGNTIYF	TGTGCCAGCAGCCTTAGTGGGGGCGGCTCTGGAAACACCATATATTTT
.	TRBJ2-7	TRBV2	.	CASGAQGGGEQYF	TGTGCCAGCGGAGCTCAGGGGGGAGGCGAGCAGTACTTC
.	TRBJ1-3	TRBV6-1	.	CASSEGPWGLGGNTIYF	TGTGCCAGCAGTGAAGGCCCTTGGGGACTGGGGGGAAACACCATATATTTT
.	TRBJ2-1	TRBV20-1	.	CSAGQYNEQFF	TGCAGTGCTGGGCAATACAATGAGCAGTTCTTC
.	TRBJ1-3	TRBV6-5	.	CASRETFSGNTIYF	TGTGCCAGCAGGGAGACTTTCTCTGGAAACACCATATATTTT
.	TRBJ1-3	TRBV5-1	.	CATSEGVSGNTIYF	TGCGCCACCTCCGAGGGGGTGTCTGGAAACACCATATATTTT
TRBD1	TRBJ2-7	TRBV6-5	once	CASSGTGGTYEQYF	TGTGCCAGCAGCGGGACAGGGGGGACCTACGAGCAGTACTTC
.	TRBJ1-5	TRBV19	.	CASSIGAGINQPQHF	TGTGCCAGTAGTATAGGTGCAGGGATCAATCAGCCCCAGCATTTT
TRBD1	TRBJ1-2	TRBV19	.	CATVDRGVYGYTF	TGTGCCACCGTGGACAGGGGAGTCTATGGCTACACCTTC
.	TRBJ2-2	TRBV28	.	CASSLGSTGELFF	TGTGCCAGCAGTTTGGGTAGCACCGGGGAGCTGTTTTTT
.	TRBJ2-7	TRBV5-8	.	CASTLDLSGGDEQYF	TGTGCCAGCACCCTCGACCTTAGCGGAGGGGACGAGCAGTACTTC
.	TRBJ2-7	TRBV28	.	CASGSYEQYF	TGTGCCAGCGGCTCTTACGAGCAGTACTTC
.	TRBJ2-7	TRBV5-5	.	CASSFLSGQLYEQYF	TGTGCCAGCAGCTTCCTTTCCGGACAGCTCTACGAGCAGTACTTC
.	TRBJ1-2	TRBV18	.	CASSRQEVGIDGYTF	TGTGCCAGCTCACGCCAAGAGGTGGGGATCGATGGCTACACCTTC